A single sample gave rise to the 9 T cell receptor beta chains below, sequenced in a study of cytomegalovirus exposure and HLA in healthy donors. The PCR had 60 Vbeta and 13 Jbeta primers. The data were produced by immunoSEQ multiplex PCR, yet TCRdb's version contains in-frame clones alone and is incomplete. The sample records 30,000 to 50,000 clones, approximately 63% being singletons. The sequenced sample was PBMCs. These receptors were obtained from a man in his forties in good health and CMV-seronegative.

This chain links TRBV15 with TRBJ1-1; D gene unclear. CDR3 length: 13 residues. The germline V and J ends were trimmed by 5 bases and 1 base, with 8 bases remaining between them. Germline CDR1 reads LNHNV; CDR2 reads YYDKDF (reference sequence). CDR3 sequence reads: CATSSYRNTEAFF. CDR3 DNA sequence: TGTGCCACCAGCTCCTACAGGAACACTGAAGCTTTCTTT.

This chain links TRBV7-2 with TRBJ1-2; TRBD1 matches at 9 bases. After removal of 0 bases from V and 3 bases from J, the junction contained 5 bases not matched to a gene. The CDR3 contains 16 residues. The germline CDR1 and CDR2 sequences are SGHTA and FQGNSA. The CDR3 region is CASSLASRQGDYGYTF. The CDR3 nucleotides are TGTGCCAGCAGCTTAGCATCGAGACAGGGGGACTATGGCTACACCTTC.

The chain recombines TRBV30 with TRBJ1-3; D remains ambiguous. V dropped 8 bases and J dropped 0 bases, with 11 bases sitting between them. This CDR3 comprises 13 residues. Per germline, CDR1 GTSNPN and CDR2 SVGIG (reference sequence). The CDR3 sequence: CARDTSSGNTIYF. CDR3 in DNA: TGTGCCCGAGACACGAGCTCTGGAAACACCATATATTTT.

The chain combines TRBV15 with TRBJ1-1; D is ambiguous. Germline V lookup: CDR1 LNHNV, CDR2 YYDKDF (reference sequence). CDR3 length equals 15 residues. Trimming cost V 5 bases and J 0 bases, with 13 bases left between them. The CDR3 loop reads CATSSRTALNTEAFF. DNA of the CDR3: TGTGCCACCAGCTCACGAACAGCCCTGAACACTGAAGCTTTCTTT. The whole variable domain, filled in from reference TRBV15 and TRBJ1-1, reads DAMVIQNPRYQVTQFGKPVTLSCSQTLNHNVMYWYQQKSSQAPKLLFHYYDKDFNNEADTPDNFQSRRPNTSFCFLDIRSPGLGDTAMYLCATSSRTALNTEAFFGQGTRLTVV.

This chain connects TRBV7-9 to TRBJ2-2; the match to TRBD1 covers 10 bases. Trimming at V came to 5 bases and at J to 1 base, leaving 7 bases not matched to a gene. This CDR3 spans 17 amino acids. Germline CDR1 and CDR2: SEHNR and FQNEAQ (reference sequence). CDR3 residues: CASSGDRGGWNTGELFF. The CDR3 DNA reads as TGTGCCAGCAGCGGGGACAGGGGCGGCTGGAACACCGGGGAGCTGTTTTTT.

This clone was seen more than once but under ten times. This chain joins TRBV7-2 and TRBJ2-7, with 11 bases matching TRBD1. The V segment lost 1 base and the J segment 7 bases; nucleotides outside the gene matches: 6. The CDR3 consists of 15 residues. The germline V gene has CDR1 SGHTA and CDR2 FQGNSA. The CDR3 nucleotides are TGTGCCAGCAGCTTAGGTGGGACAGGGGGTAAGGAGCAGTACTTC. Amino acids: CASSLGGTGGKEQYF. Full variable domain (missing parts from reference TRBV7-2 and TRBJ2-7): GAGVSQSPSNKVTEKGKDVELRCDPISGHTALYWYRQSLGQGLEFLIYFQGNSAPDKSGLPSDRFSAERTGGSVSTLTIQRTQQEDSAVYLCASSLGGTGGKEQYFGPGTRLTVT.

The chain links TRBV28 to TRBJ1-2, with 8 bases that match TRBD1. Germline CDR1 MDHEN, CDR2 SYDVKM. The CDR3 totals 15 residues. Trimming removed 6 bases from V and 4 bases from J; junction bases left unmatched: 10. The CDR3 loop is CASRLPGGESYGYTF. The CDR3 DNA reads TGTGCCAGCAGACTCCCAGGGGGCGAAAGCTATGGCTACACCTTC.

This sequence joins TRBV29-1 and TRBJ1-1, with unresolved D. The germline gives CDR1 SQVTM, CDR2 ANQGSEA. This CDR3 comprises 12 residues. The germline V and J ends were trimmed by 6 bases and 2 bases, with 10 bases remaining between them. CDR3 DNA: TGCAGCGTAGACATGAGAAACACTGAAGCTTTCTTT. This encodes CSVDMRNTEAFF. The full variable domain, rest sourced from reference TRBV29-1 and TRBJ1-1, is SAVISQKPSRDICQRGTSLTIQCQVDSQVTMMFWYRQQPGQSLTLIATANQGSEATYESGFVIDKFPISRPNLTFSTLTVSNMSPEDSSIYLCSVDMRNTEAFFGQGTRLTVV.

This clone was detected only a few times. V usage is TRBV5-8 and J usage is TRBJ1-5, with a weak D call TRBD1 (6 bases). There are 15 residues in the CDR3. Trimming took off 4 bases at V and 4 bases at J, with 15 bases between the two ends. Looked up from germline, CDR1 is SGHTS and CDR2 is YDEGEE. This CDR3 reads CASSLTGMENQPQHF. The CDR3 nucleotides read TGTGCCAGCAGCCTCACAGGGATGGAAAATCAGCCCCAGCATTTT.